This TCR beta chain was recorded in a study of PD-L1 blockade in urothelial cancer (dated by TCRdb to the late 2010s). About the investigation overall: Therapy was started at some point between 2012 and 2014 for all patients, and atezolizumab 1,200 mg was administered intravenously every 3 weeks. About 90% of the roughly 29 patients were identified as males with urothelial cancer of bladder origin, and a prior smoking history was reported by 18 of 29 patients. Patients had an ECOG performance status of 0 or 1 and had received between 0 and 3 prior chemotherapy regimens. Blood samples were analyzed at 3 weeks after treatment start (second dose) and at 6 weeks after treatment start. Blood samples yielded a median of roughly 150,000 T cells and some 80,000 unique TCRs, with median clonality roughly 0.085. An exploratory multi-omic analysis was conducted of the somatic, immune and clinical correlates of response to PD-L1 blockade with atezolizumab in urothelial cancer. Pretreatment tumor samples, along with matched peripheral blood serially collected before and after atezolizumab treatment, were subjected to TCR sequencing. Progression-free survival longer than 6 months counted as durable clinical benefit, and TCR features were additionally tested against both progression-free and overall survival. In the same patients, pretreatment tumors underwent whole exome sequencing and RNA sequencing in addition to TCR sequencing. Durable clinical benefit was achieved by nine patients and was not achieved by 20 patients. Pretreatment blood TCR-seq was available for twenty-nine patients, at least one posttreatment blood collection was obtained for roughly 25 patients, and tumor TCR-seq was available for roughly 25 patients.

Each PCR received spiked-in synthetic TCR analog templates so that absolute template abundance could be estimated from read counts. Using the immunoSEQ assay, TCRbeta CDR3 regions were amplified from genomic DNA with bias-controlled V and J gene primers. Sequencing of rearranged TCRbeta segments was performed at approximately 20X coverage. Turning to the authors' computational methods: Clustering was used to correct sequencing errors, and CDR3s were annotated against IMGT so that V, D and J genes could be assigned. Downstream analyses used only productive TCRbeta rearrangements and left out out-of-frame or stop-codon sequences. To compute clonality, Shannon entropy was normalized by the log of the number of unique productive sequences and then subtracted from one. Clones differing between time points or between blood and tumor were identified using Fisher's exact test with Benjamini-Hochberg correction, with an adjusted p below 0.01 applied as the threshold. TCRdb re-hosts the immuneACCESS table, in-frame sequences only. Its copies lack some clones; in the studies checked, an unresolved V gene accounts for under half of them, and the cause for the rest is not known. That table gives V, J and clone size, and the DNA gave D and trimming. The sample table shows approximately 100,000 clones, and around 90% are seen once. The biggest ten clones account for approximately 0.88% of the sample.

The cohort included roughly 30 patients with locally advanced or metastatic urothelial carcinoma who were treated at Memorial Sloan Kettering on a trial protocol. Peripheral blood mononuclear cells were collected from each patient pretreatment and during treatment, giving between 1 and 8 total time points per patient. The Qiagen DNeasy Blood extraction kit was used to purify genomic DNA from total PBMCs and tumor samples. PBMCs were collected pretreatment and during treatment, and were isolated and stored as previously described. Ends trimmed: V by 0 bases, J by 3 bases; bases unmatched to a gene: 4. Including the terminal cysteine and phenylalanine, the CDR3 comprises 17 residues. Of the read, only the CDR3 DNA is kept; its 51 bases are in frame from base 1. In the germline V gene, CDR1 corresponds to SGHRS and CDR2 to YFSETQ. Comment on this clone: Its antigen specificity is not known. Base-call qualities are not available, and no considerably larger clone is one nucleotide away.

General findings and caveats noted by the study authors: At 3 weeks after the start of treatment, tumor-associated TCR clones in peripheral blood had expanded more in patients with durable benefit (n of about 21, p = 0.022). Because the sample size was small (n of about 29) and many exploratory analyses were performed, the results are intended to be hypothesis-generating. A pretreatment peripheral blood TCR clonality below the median was linked to improved progression-free and overall survival.

This TCR derives from a woman older than 75 with urothelial cancer. This material consisted of PBMCs, taken around atezolizumab (anti-PD-L1) treatment. The V and J segments used are TRBV5-1 and TRBJ2-1; 12 of the junction bases match TRBD2. The bases are TGCGCCAGCAGCTTGGCCACACTAGCGGGAGGCTACAATGAGCAGTTCTTC. Its translation reads: CASSLATLAGGYNEQFF.